The 30 T cell receptor beta chains presented below share a single source sample, sequenced in a study of T cells in Graves' hyperthyroidism and ophthalmopathy. Amplification yielded TCR beta CDR3 regions, with RNA transcripts as the source. In the first-round RT-PCR of the TCR CDR3, the HTBI primer set was used. One entry per CDR3 protein, called by TCRdb with MiXCR from the multiplex PCR reads. The sample comprises roughly 740,000 distinct CDR3 sequences, 16% of which are singletons, and around 8.1% rests with the top ten. Sequenced sample: blood. These receptors were obtained from a man younger than 35 with Graves' hyperthyroidism.

This clonotype has ten or more counts. This rearrangement joins TRBV12-3 or TRBV12-4 to TRBJ2-3; 12 bases are shared with TRBD2. The CDR3 covers 18 residues. V dropped 6 bases and J dropped 4; count of bases not matched to a gene: 14. The CDR3 region is CASSQTSGRLKRADTQYF. In DNA form, the CDR3 reads TGTGCCAGCAGCCAAACTAGCGGGAGGCTCAAAAGGGCAGATACGCAGTATTTT.

In this sample, this clonotype turned up many times. CDR3 loop: CASSEAGWEDEQFF. CDR3 bases: TGTGCCAGCAGTGAAGCGGGGTGGGAGGATGAGCAGTTCTTC. J is TRBJ2-1 and V is TRBV2; D might be TRBD2 (6 bases). Germline V gene sequence: CDR1 SNHLY, CDR2 FYNNEI. This CDR3 region has 14 residues. Trimming removed 0 bases from V and 8 bases from J, with 11 bases in between.

This clonotype was counted only a few times. This chain links TRBV6-1 with TRBJ2-4, with 8 bases fitting TRBD1. Germline values: CDR1 MNHNS, CDR2 SASEGT. Trimming cost V 4 bases and J 4 bases; bases outside gene matches: 3. CDR3 length: 14 amino acids. Here the CDR3 DNA reads TGTGCCAGCAGTGCCCGGACAGGGAAAAACATTCAGTACTTC. Translated: CASSARTGKNIQYF.

This clonotype was seen many times. V is TRBV7-2 and J is TRBJ2-7, with D possibly TRBD2 on 5 matching bases. This CDR3 is built from 13 residues. CDR1 is SGHTA and CDR2 is FQGNSA in the germline V gene. V gave up 1 base and J gave up 8 bases, with 12 bases separating them. The CDR3 spells CASSLDRRVQQYF. DNA for the CDR3: TGTGCCAGCAGCTTAGATCGGCGGGTCCAGCAGTACTTC.

The chain is built from TRBV15 and TRBJ2-1, with a possible D match to TRBD1 (5 bases). Trimming left V 0 bases short and J 12 bases short, with 15 bases between. Germline CDR1 is LNHNV and CDR2 is YYDKDF (reference sequence). The CDR3 is made up of 14 amino acids. The CDR3 reads CATSRDRGWDGQFF. DNA of the CDR3: TGTGCCACCAGCAGAGATAGGGGTTGGGATGGGCAGTTCTTC.

The V call is TRBV10-3, the J call TRBJ1-2; 9 positions agree with TRBD1. The germline V gene has CDR1 ENHRY and CDR2 SYGVKD. This CDR3 contains 12 residues. The V gene end was trimmed by 9 bases and the J gene end by 8 bases; junction bases not matched to a gene: 7. CDR3 residues: CAIRDREDGYTF. CDR3 DNA: TGTGCCATTAGGGACAGGGAGGACGGCTACACCTTC.

The chain joins TRBV14 to TRBJ2-7; D remains ambiguous. Trimming cost V 1 base and J 3 bases, with 10 bases left between them. This CDR3 is built from 14 residues. Per the germline V gene, CDR1 is SGHDN and CDR2 is FVKESK. The DNA for the CDR3 is TGTGCCAGCAGCCAAGTGTCAGGTGGCTACGAGCAGTACTTC. It translates to CASSQVSGGYEQYF.

There are many counts of this clonotype. CDR3: CSAPGTSGGYNEQFF. The CDR3 DNA reads TGCAGTGCTCCTGGGACTAGCGGGGGCTACAATGAGCAGTTCTTC. This chain connects TRBV20-1 to TRBJ2-1, with TRBD2 identical over 14 bases. This CDR3 comprises 15 residues. J gave up 3 bases and V 5 bases, and 3 bases lay outside the gene matches. Germline lookup yields CDR1 DFQATT and CDR2 SNEGSKA (reference sequence).

The sample holds many counts of this clonotype. The J gene is TRBJ1-1, the V gene TRBV2, with D perhaps TRBD1 (6 bases). V lost 3 bases to trimming and J lost 1 base, with 9 bases between them. The CDR3 totals 14 residues. CDR1 and CDR2 from the germline V gene are SNHLY and FYNNEI. The DNA for the CDR3 is TGTGCCAGCAGTGAGTCAGGGGCGAACACTGAAGCTTTCTTT. It encodes CASSESGANTEAFF.

The V gene is TRBV4-1, the J gene TRBJ2-5, with 7 bases identical to TRBD1. CDR3 length: 15 amino acids. Per the germline V gene, CDR1 is MGHRA and CDR2 is YSYEKL. Trimming removed 1 base from V and 2 bases from J; junction bases left unmatched: 4. As DNA, the CDR3 is TGCGCCAGCAGCCAAGGAGACAGGGAACAAGAGACCCAGTACTTC. Its protein is CASSQGDREQETQYF.

The V and J genes are TRBV30 and TRBJ2-6; D not resolved. V lost 3 bases and J 2 bases, leaving 5 bases between the germline ends. The CDR3 has 13 amino acids. Germline CDR1 and CDR2: GTSNPN and SVGIG (reference sequence). The CDR3 region is CAWREPGANVLTF. CDR3 nucleotide sequence: TGTGCCTGGAGAGAACCTGGGGCCAACGTCCTGACTTTC.

This clonotype has a handful of counts. The chain combines TRBV18 with TRBJ1-1, with D hard to call. The CDR3 contains 15 residues. The germline V gene has CDR1 KGHSH and CDR2 LQKENI. The V end lost 2 bases, the J end lost 4 bases, and 14 bases lay between the germline ends. CDR3 DNA sequence: TGTGCCAGCTCACCATCCGGGATCCGGGCCACTGAAGCTTTCTTT. Its translation is CASSPSGIRATEAFF.

This clonotype was picked up a small number of times. The chain recombines TRBV28 with TRBJ1-6, with a tentative D call TRBD1 (6 bases). The germline gives CDR1 MDHEN, CDR2 SYDVKM. V was trimmed by 1 base and J by 10 bases, leaving 14 bases between them. This CDR3 has 15 amino acids. The CDR3 DNA is TGTGCCAGCAGTTTATTATCGGGGGGCAGGTCACCCCTCCACTTT. Translation gives CASSLLSGGRSPLHF.

This clonotype was seen at least ten times. The gene calls are TRBV28 and TRBJ2-1; D is perhaps TRBD2 (6 bases). The CDR3 has 17 residues. The V end was cut by 2 bases, the J end by 7 bases, with 21 bases between. CDR1 and CDR2 (germline): MDHEN, SYDVKM. The DNA for the CDR3 is TGTGCCAGCAGTTTAGGGCTAGCAGGGAGGCATCAGAATGAGCAGTTCTTC. Translating gives CASSLGLAGRHQNEQFF.

This clonotype has a count of ten or more. This chain connects TRBV18 to TRBJ1-4, with D possibly matching TRBD1 (6 bases). The V gene lost 2 bases and the J gene lost 0 bases, with 7 bases spanning the gap. Germline loops: CDR1 KGHSH, CDR2 LQKENI. This CDR3 contains 15 residues. CDR3 sequence: CASSPGQSTNEKLFF. The CDR3 DNA follows: TGTGCCAGCTCACCAGGACAGTCAACTAATGAAAAACTGTTTTTT.

CDR3 amino acids: CATSGGPEIGYGYTF. Here the CDR3 DNA reads TGTGCCACCAGTGGCGGCCCGGAAATCGGGTATGGCTACACCTTC. This chain links TRBV24-1 with TRBJ1-2; D gene ambiguous. Germline V lookup: CDR1 KGHDR, CDR2 SFDVKD. The ends were cut back, 5 bases at V and 5 bases at J, with 17 bases in the middle. The CDR3 contains 15 residues.

The rearrangement uses TRBV19 and TRBJ1-2; TRBD1 matches 9 bases. The J segment lost 3 bases and the V segment lost 1 base, leaving 12 bases of the junction unmatched. CDR1 is LNHDA and CDR2 is SQIVND in the germline V gene (reference sequence). The length of the CDR3 is 18 residues. CDR3 in DNA: TGTGCCAGTAGTATAGTCGGGGGACAGGGTACACTTGACTATGGCTACACCTTC. It specifies CASSIVGGQGTLDYGYTF.

The rearrangement joins TRBV30 to TRBJ2-7; maybe TRBD1 (5 bases). Trimming pared 0 bases from V and 7 bases from J, leaving 19 bases between. The CDR3 runs 15 residues. The germline V gene has CDR1 GTSNPN and CDR2 SVGIG (reference sequence). For the CDR3, the DNA is TGTGCCTGGAGTGTAGTGGGGCTCCGGGTGGGGGAGCAGTACTTC. This sequence encodes CAWSVVGLRVGEQYF.

This clonotype has at least ten counts. This chain joins TRBV20-1 and TRBJ2-5, with D uncertain. Looked up from germline, CDR1 is DFQATT and CDR2 is SNEGSKA (reference sequence). The ends were cut back, 1 base at V and 5 bases at J, with 11 bases in the middle. The CDR3 extends over 13 amino acids. CDR3 loop: CSARAGVFETQYF. The CDR3, as DNA: TGCAGTGCTAGAGCTGGAGTCTTCGAGACCCAGTACTTC.

The chain has TRBV6-2 or TRBV6-3 and TRBJ2-2, with D unclear. V lost 2 bases, J lost 7 bases, and 5 bases lay in between. Germline CDR1 and CDR2: MNHEY and SVGEGT. CDR3 length: 12 residues. The CDR3 loop reads CASSYGNGELFF. For the CDR3, the DNA is TGTGCCAGCAGTTACGGGAACGGGGAGCTGTTTTTT.

Many counts were recorded for this clonotype. This chain connects TRBV7-9 to TRBJ1-1, with unresolved D. Germline CDR1 reads SEHNR; CDR2 reads FQNEAQ (reference sequence). V was trimmed by 3 bases and J by 7 bases, leaving 12 bases between them. The CDR3 is 13 residues long. CDR3 sequence (DNA): TGTGCCAGCAGCTTTAGCACGGATAGTGAAGCTTTCTTT. Translating gives CASSFSTDSEAFF.

The table lists this clonotype with many counts. CDR3 in amino acids: CAWSPRQGKTQYF. CDR3 nucleotide sequence: TGTGCCTGGAGTCCTCGACAGGGAAAGACCCAGTACTTC. V is TRBV30 and J is TRBJ2-5; 7 bases agree with TRBD1. The CDR3 loop spans 13 amino acids. V dropped 2 bases and J dropped 6; count of bases not matched to a gene: 6. Germline V lookup: CDR1 GTSNPN, CDR2 SVGIG (reference sequence).

This clonotype was detected only a few times. DNA of the CDR3: TGCAGTGCTAGGGGGGGACTAGCGATCGAGCAGTACTTC. Translating it yields CSARGGLAIEQYF. This chain uses TRBV20-1 with TRBJ2-7, with 10 bases identical to TRBD2. CDR3 length equals 13 residues. V lost 3 bases to trimming and J lost 6 bases; unmatched junction nucleotides: 5. Germline values: CDR1 DFQATT, CDR2 SNEGSKA (reference sequence).

This clonotype was seen a handful of times. The CDR3 is CASRTHSGRAKETQYF. For the CDR3, the DNA is TGTGCCAGCAGGACGCATAGCGGGAGGGCAAAAGAGACCCAGTACTTC. This chain uses TRBV28 with TRBJ2-5; 11 nucleotides align to TRBD2. The CDR3 loop spans 16 amino acids. V shed 6 bases and J 3 bases; nucleotides not matched to a gene: 9. Germline V lookup: CDR1 MDHEN, CDR2 SYDVKM.

This clonotype came up many times. This chain connects TRBV3-1 to TRBJ2-7, with D perhaps TRBD2 (5 bases). Germline V gene lookup returns CDR1 LGHDT and CDR2 YNNKEL (reference sequence). This CDR3 has 14 amino acids. V shed 0 bases and J shed 4 bases, with 10 bases lying between them. CDR3 sequence: CASSQDSGSYEQYF. CDR3 nucleotides: TGTGCCAGCAGCCAAGATAGTGGGAGTTACGAGCAGTACTTC.

Ten or more counts support this clonotype. CDR3 loop: CSASWTSGRNNEQFF. The CDR3 bases are TGCAGTGCTAGTTGGACTAGCGGGAGGAACAATGAGCAGTTCTTC. This chain uses TRBV20-1 with TRBJ2-1; 14 positions agree with TRBD2. Germline assignment: CDR1 DFQATT and CDR2 SNEGSKA (reference sequence). This CDR3 has 15 amino acids. J was trimmed by 5 bases and V by 3 bases; bases with no gene match: 3.

This clonotype appeared many times. The chain combines TRBV28 with TRBJ1-6; D remains ambiguous. The CDR3 extends over 12 amino acids. Deletions cut 1 base from V and 9 bases from J, with 4 bases between. Germline CDR1 is MDHEN and CDR2 is SYDVKM. The CDR3 loop is CASSLFGSPLHF. The DNA of the CDR3 is TGTGCCAGCAGTTTATTCGGTTCACCCCTCCACTTT.

The chain couples TRBV5-1 to TRBJ2-3; D ambiguous. CDR1 SGHRS and CDR2 YFSETQ come from the germline V gene. There are 14 residues in the CDR3. Trimming cost V 3 bases and J 0 bases, with 8 bases left between them. CDR3 nucleotide sequence: TGCGCCAGCAGCTCTATAGAGAGCACAGATACGCAGTATTTT. It codes for CASSSIESTDTQYF.

This chain links TRBV12-5 with TRBJ2-1; 11 nucleotides align to TRBD1. CDR1 and CDR2 from the germline V gene are LGHNT and FRNRAP. The V gene end was trimmed by 0 bases and the J gene end by 4 bases; junction bases not matched to a gene: 8. The CDR3 loop spans 18 amino acids. CDR3 sequence reads: CASGLVPSGTGGYNEQFF. The CDR3 DNA is TGTGCTAGTGGTTTGGTACCCAGCGGGACAGGGGGTTACAATGAGCAGTTCTTC.

In this sample, this clonotype turned up many times. The chain recombines TRBV10-2 with TRBJ1-1; no definite D call. The CDR3 sequence is 13 residues long. V lost 6 bases and J 1 base, leaving 9 bases between the germline ends. Germline V gene lookup returns CDR1 WSHSY and CDR2 SAAADI. For the CDR3, the DNA is TGCGCCAGCAGAAGTTCAAGGAACACTGAAGCTTTCTTT. This sequence encodes CASRSSRNTEAFF.